What follows are 30 T cell receptor beta chains derived from one specimen sequenced in a study of CD8+ T cells in alopecia areata (dated by TCRdb to about 2018). Library preparation was by the immunoSEQ multiplex PCR assay. RNA was extracted from all samples and reverse transcribed into cDNA as template for TCR sequencing. The table was pulled from immuneACCESS by TCRdb, which kept in-frame rearrangements only. Such tables lose some clones; where checked, under half of the loss comes from unresolved V genes, and the rest has no known cause. The sample table lists about 140,000 clones, roughly 52% of them with a count of one. The ten largest account for 15% to 20% of the sample. The time point label, as the study defines it: around 4 weeks on oral tofacitinib. According to the study, the label for this sample's treatment or condition signals: oral pan-JAK inhibitor, 5-10 mg twice daily. The sequencing used CD8+ T cells sorted from blood, collected at week 4, from a patient treated with tofacitinib. Every receptor here comes from a human donor with alopecia areata.

The chain couples TRBV13 to TRBJ2-7; D is ambiguous. The CDR3 covers 11 residues. Germline values: CDR1 PRHDT, CDR2 FYEKMQ (reference sequence). V was shortened by 4 bases and J by 4 bases, with 5 bases between the two germline ends. This CDR3 is CASSSQYEQYF. CDR3 nucleotide sequence: TGTGCCAGCAGCTCCCAGTACGAGCAGTACTTC.

This clone was seen a handful of times. The CDR3: CASSEYGTPGGEQYF. For the CDR3, the DNA is TGTGCCAGCAGTGAATACGGGACCCCGGGCGGCGAGCAGTACTTC. This chain links TRBV2 with TRBJ2-7, with D possibly called TRBD1 or TRBD2 (5 bases each). Germline lookup yields CDR1 SNHLY and CDR2 FYNNEI. The CDR3 is made up of 15 amino acids. V gave up 2 bases and J gave up 6 bases, with 17 bases separating them.

This clone was recorded many times. This chain links TRBV29-1 with TRBJ2-7; D gene ambiguous. CDR1 is SQVTM, CDR2 ANQGSEA, per germline. The CDR3 runs to 11 residues. V shed 4 bases and J shed 7 bases, with 11 bases lying between them. The CDR3 sequence is CSVGVTGEQYF. The CDR3 nucleotides read TGCAGCGTTGGGGTAACCGGGGAGCAGTACTTC.

The V gene is TRBV19, the J gene TRBJ1-5; tentatively, D is TRBD1 (6 bases). In germline, CDR1 is LNHDA, CDR2 SQIVND (reference sequence). Trimming removed 3 bases from V and 5 bases from J, with 11 bases in between. The CDR3 length is 14 residues. CDR3 amino acids: CASSMYRDYQPQHF. The CDR3 nucleotides read TGTGCCAGTAGTATGTACAGGGACTATCAGCCCCAGCATTTT.

This clone was picked up one time. J is TRBJ1-6 and V is TRBV30, with D possibly matching TRBD1 (5 bases). The germline CDR1 and CDR2 sequences are GTSNPN and SVGIG (reference sequence). With 3 bases removed from V and 0 bases from J, the gap between germline ends came to 12 bases. The CDR3 loop spans 16 amino acids. CDR3 nucleotide sequence: TGTGCCTGGAGCGCTGACAGCACCTCCTATAATTCACCCCTCCACTTT. Translation gives CAWSADSTSYNSPLHF. The whole variable domain, remainder taken from reference TRBV30 and TRBJ1-6, is SQTIHQWPATLVQPVGSPLSLECTVEGTSNPNLYWYRQAAGRGLQLLFYSVGIGQISSEVPQNLSASRPQDRQFILSSKKLLLSDSGFYLCAWSADSTSYNSPLHFGNGTRLTVT.

This clone has only a few counts. This rearrangement joins TRBV29-1 to TRBJ1-2; a weak D match, TRBD1 (5 bases). This CDR3 spans 11 amino acids. The V and J ends lost 3 bases and 4 bases respectively, with 6 bases between them. The germline CDR1 and CDR2 sequences are SQVTM and ANQGSEA. The CDR3 region has the DNA TGCAGCGTTGAGGGGGGCTATGGCTACACCTTC. Its protein is CSVEGGYGYTF.

The chain employs TRBV30 and TRBJ1-2; D is perhaps TRBD1 (6 bases). Germline values: CDR1 GTSNPN, CDR2 SVGIG (reference sequence). The CDR3 has 16 residues. V was clipped by 1 base and J by 4 bases, with 19 bases between them. This CDR3 is CAWSANGQTDPYGYTF. CDR3 sequence (DNA): TGTGCCTGGAGTGCAAATGGACAGACCGACCCCTATGGCTACACCTTC.

The genes are TRBV15 and TRBJ1-1; possible D gene TRBD1, 6 bases. Germline CDR1 is LNHNV and CDR2 is YYDKDF (reference sequence). This CDR3 has 14 residues. V gave up 5 bases and J gave up 3 bases, with 13 bases separating them. This chain's CDR3 is CATSEHREDTEAFF. Written as DNA, the CDR3 is TGTGCCACCAGCGAACACAGGGAGGACACTGAAGCTTTCTTT.

This chain connects TRBV29-1 to TRBJ1-1; 10 bases match TRBD1. Per the germline V gene, CDR1 is SQVTM and CDR2 is ANQGSEA. The CDR3 contains 14 residues. Losses at the gene ends were 5 bases for V and 6 bases for J; bases not matched to a gene: 9. For the CDR3, the DNA is TGCAGCGTTTGGGGACAGGGGAGGAGGGCTGAAGCTTTCTTT. As protein: CSVWGQGRRAEAFF.

The chain employs TRBV13 and TRBJ1-5; no clear D. Trimming cost V 4 bases and J 2 bases, with 15 bases left between them. Germline V gives CDR1 PRHDT, CDR2 FYEKMQ (reference sequence). The CDR3 spans 16 residues. CDR3: CASSSRLLGGNQPQHF. The CDR3 DNA sequence: TGTGCCAGCAGCTCTCGACTCCTCGGAGGCAATCAGCCCCAGCATTTT. The complete variable domain, with remaining parts taken from reference TRBV13 and TRBJ1-5, reads AAGVIQSPRHLIKEKRETATLKCYPIPRHDTVYWYQQGPGQDPQFLISFYEKMQSDKGSIPDRFSAQQFSDYHSELNMSSLELGDSALYFCASSSRLLGGNQPQHFGDGTRLSIL.

The V and J genes are TRBV7-9 and TRBJ1-5; D remains ambiguous. The CDR3 spans 12 residues. V was shortened by 5 bases and J by 4 bases, with 6 bases between the two germline ends. Per germline, CDR1 SEHNR and CDR2 FQNEAQ (reference sequence). The CDR3 region has the DNA TGTGCCAGCAGCCGGCAGAATCAGCCCCAGCATTTT. Encoded protein: CASSRQNQPQHF.

This clone appeared a few times. The chain has TRBV7-9 and TRBJ2-3, with unresolved D. The CDR3 has 11 amino acids. The ends were cut back, 4 bases at V and 2 bases at J, with 1 base in the middle. The germline CDR1 and CDR2 sequences are SEHNR and FQNEAQ (reference sequence). CDR3: CASSYTDTQYF. In DNA form, the CDR3 reads TGTGCCAGCAGCTACACAGATACGCAGTATTTT.

The J gene is TRBJ2-5, the V gene TRBV5-6; 15 nucleotides agree with TRBD2. Germline V lookup: CDR1 SGHDT, CDR2 YYEEEE. V was pared by 4 bases and J by 3 bases, with 4 bases of the junction left unmatched. The CDR3 spans 16 residues. The CDR3, as DNA: TGTGCCAGCAGCCTCGGACTAGCGGGGGGGAAAGAGACCCAGTACTTC. This sequence encodes CASSLGLAGGKETQYF. The full variable domain, its missing parts supplied by reference TRBV5-6 and TRBJ2-5, is DAGVTQSPTHLIKTRGQQVTLRCSPKSGHDTVSWYQQALGQGPQFIFQYYEEEERQRGNFPDRFSGHQFPNYSSELNVNALLLGDSALYLCASSLGLAGGKETQYFGPGTRLLVL.

J is TRBJ1-2 and V is TRBV27; D is undetermined. V shed 5 bases and J shed 7 bases, with 17 bases lying between them. The CDR3 loop spans 14 amino acids. Per germline, CDR1 MNHEY and CDR2 SMNVEV (reference sequence). CDR3 DNA sequence: TGTGCCAGCAGTCTCAACCCCGGACTTAGTGGCTACACCTTC. Its translation: CASSLNPGLSGYTF.

This chain joins TRBV7-9 and TRBJ2-7; D possibly corresponds to TRBD1 (6 bases). Germline CDR1 SEHNR, CDR2 FQNEAQ (reference sequence). This CDR3 has 13 amino acids. V lost 5 bases and J 2 bases, leaving 10 bases between the germline ends. CDR3 sequence: CASSRRTAYEQYF. CDR3 sequence (DNA): TGTGCCAGCAGCCGCAGGACAGCCTACGAGCAGTACTTC. The complete variable domain, with remaining parts taken from reference TRBV7-9 and TRBJ2-7, reads DTGVSQNPRHKITKRGQNVTFRCDPISEHNRLYWYRQTLGQGPEFLTYFQNEAQLEKSRLLSDRFSAERPKGSFSTLEIQRTEQGDSAMYLCASSRRTAYEQYFGPGTRLTVT.

This clone was detected a few times. The rearrangement joins TRBV30 to TRBJ2-7, with D uncertain. Germline V gene lookup returns CDR1 GTSNPN and CDR2 SVGIG (reference sequence). This CDR3 is built from 13 residues. Trimming removed 0 bases at V and 1 base at J, with 7 bases between. The CDR3 here is CAWSVGQSYEQYF. Here the CDR3 DNA reads TGTGCCTGGAGTGTAGGGCAGTCCTACGAGCAGTACTTC.

A word on this clone: Relative to the germline gene, one junction end is altered; a read error may explain this. J is TRBJ2-1 and V is TRBV6-5; D is possibly TRBD1 or TRBD2 (5 bases each). The germline CDR1 and CDR2 sequences are MNHEY and SVGAGI. The CDR3 contains 13 residues. The CDR3 loop reads CGTATGSYNEQFF. CDR3 sequence (DNA): TGCGGGACGGCTACGGGCTCCTACAATGAGCAGTTCTTC.

V usage is TRBV4-3 and J usage is TRBJ2-1; D may be TRBD1 or TRBD2 (6 bases each). Trimming left V 4 bases short and J 7 bases short, with 11 bases between. The CDR3 loop spans 13 amino acids. CDR1 is LGHNA, CDR2 YSLEER, per germline. The CDR3 protein is CASSPRGRNEQFF. The CDR3 coding sequence is TGCGCCAGCAGCCCCCGGGGGCGAAATGAGCAGTTCTTC.

This clone was counted a single time. This chain joins TRBV7-9 and TRBJ2-3; D gene ambiguous. The V end was cut by 8 bases, the J end by 4 bases, with 16 bases between. The CDR3 runs 14 residues. Germline lookup yields CDR1 SEHNR and CDR2 FQNEAQ (reference sequence). CDR3 sequence reads: CASGVDGAADTQYF. The CDR3 DNA is TGTGCCAGCGGCGTGGACGGCGCGGCAGATACGCAGTATTTT.

The chain is built from TRBV29-1 and TRBJ1-2; D gene ambiguous. The CDR3 extends over 14 amino acids. Per germline, CDR1 SQVTM and CDR2 ANQGSEA. V was shortened by 0 bases and J by 8 bases, with 16 bases between the two germline ends. The CDR3 DNA sequence: TGCAGCGTTGAAGATCTATTTCGTGGGTACGGCTACACCTTC. Translation gives CSVEDLFRGYGYTF.

This clone was seen a handful of times. The rearrangement uses TRBV5-6 and TRBJ2-5, with 8 bases aligning to TRBD2. The germline V gene has CDR1 SGHDT and CDR2 YYEEEE. After removal of 0 bases from V and 5 bases from J, the junction contained 9 bases not matched to a gene. The CDR3 totals 16 residues. The DNA for the CDR3 is TGTGCCAGCAGCTTGGCCACGGGGGGGCCTCGGGAGACCCAGTACTTC. It is translated as CASSLATGGPRETQYF.

The chain carries TRBV27 and TRBJ1-5; no clear D. This CDR3 region has 10 residues. The V gene lost 8 bases and the J gene lost 6 bases, with 5 bases spanning the gap. Germline CDR1 reads MNHEY; CDR2 reads SMNVEV (reference sequence). This chain's CDR3 is CASGSQPQHF. CDR3 coding DNA: TGTGCCAGCGGGAGTCAGCCCCAGCATTTT.

The gene calls are TRBV5-1 and TRBJ2-3; D could derive from TRBD1 or TRBD2 (5 bases each). The CDR3 covers 14 residues. Germline assignment: CDR1 SGHRS and CDR2 YFSETQ. With 5 bases removed from V and 2 bases from J, the gap between germline ends came to 12 bases. The CDR3 region is CASSAGTYTDTQYF. DNA for the CDR3: TGCGCCAGCAGTGCAGGGACCTACACAGATACGCAGTATTTT.

In this sample, this clone turned up a few times. Given a far larger clone just one base away, this is likely a sequencing read error. This rearrangement joins TRBV5-1 to TRBJ1-1; D is possibly TRBD1 (6 bases). This CDR3 comprises 15 residues. The germline CDR1 and CDR2 sequences are SGHRS and YFSETQ. The V end lost 0 bases, the J end lost 4 bases, and 13 bases lay between the germline ends. The CDR3 is CASSLVGEGVTEAFF. In DNA, the CDR3 is TGCGCCAGCAGCTTGGTAGGGGAGGGGGTCACTGAAGCTTTCTTT. Supplemented by reference TRBV5-1 and TRBJ1-1, the full variable domain reads KAGVTQTPRYLIKTRGQQVTLSCSPISGHRSVSWYQQTPGQGLQFLFEYFSETQRNKGNFPGRFSGRQFSNSRSEMNVSTLELGDSALYLCASSLVGEGVTEAFFGQGTRLTVV.

As regards this clone: The junction and the germline gene differ at one end; a read error may be behind it. The chain uses TRBV2 and TRBJ2-5; 7 nucleotides match TRBD2. CDR1 is SNHLY and CDR2 is FYNNEI in the germline V gene. The CDR3 loop spans 14 amino acids. CDR3: CASSTTSSQEAQYF. The CDR3 nucleotides are TGTGCCAGCAGTACGACTAGCTCCCAAGAGGCCCAGTACTTC. The whole variable domain, remainder taken from reference TRBV2 and TRBJ2-5, is EPEVTQTPSHQVTQMGQEVILRCVPISNHLYFYWYRQILGQKVEFLVSFYNNEISEKSEIFDDQFSVERPDGSNFTLKIRSTKLEDSAMYFCASSTTSSQEAQYFGPGTRLLVL.

This chain joins TRBV5-4 and TRBJ2-5; a weak D match, TRBD1 (6 bases). CDR3 length: 13 amino acids. Germline CDR1 and CDR2: SGHNT and YYREEE (reference sequence). The V end lost 4 bases, the J end lost 3 bases, and 10 bases lay between the germline ends. The CDR3 loop reads CASSTRTEETQYF. Written as DNA, the CDR3 is TGTGCCAGCAGCACGAGGACAGAAGAGACCCAGTACTTC.

As to this clone: The identical CDR3 is also encoded by other nucleotide sequences in the sample. V gene TRBV7-9 combines with J gene TRBJ2-3; D unclear. The CDR3 extends over 12 amino acids. V was trimmed by 1 base and J by 3 bases, leaving 2 bases between them. Germline V gives CDR1 SEHNR, CDR2 FQNEAQ (reference sequence). CDR3 bases: TGTGCCAGCAGCTTAGGTACAGATACGCAGTATTTT. Translated: CASSLGTDTQYF.

This rearrangement joins TRBV6-5 to TRBJ2-7, with no clear D. This CDR3 has 16 amino acids. Trimming cost V 3 bases and J 3 bases, with 18 bases left between them. Germline loops: CDR1 MNHEY, CDR2 SVGAGI. The CDR3 spells CASSYGRSTAIYEQYF. The CDR3, as DNA: TGTGCCAGCAGTTATGGTCGGAGCACGGCAATCTACGAGCAGTACTTC.

The chain couples TRBV27 to TRBJ1-1; D gene ambiguous. This CDR3 has 14 residues. The germline V gene encodes CDR1 MNHEY and CDR2 SMNVEV (reference sequence). Trimming took 6 bases from V and 2 from J, leaving 13 bases between them. In DNA, the CDR3 is TGTGCCAGCAGCCCCCTGGCAACTAACACTGAAGCTTTCTTT. Its protein is CASSPLATNTEAFF.

This chain joins TRBV2 and TRBJ1-1; maybe TRBD1 (5 bases). This CDR3 spans 16 amino acids. V lost 6 bases and J lost 6, with 23 bases in between. CDR1 and CDR2 (germline): SNHLY, FYNNEI. The CDR3 coding sequence is TGTGCCAGCAGGACGAGGAAGGGACGAGGGGTTGCTGAAGCTTTCTTT. Protein: CASRTRKGRGVAEAFF.